This T cell receptor beta chain appears in the sequencing data of a study of shared clonotypes between healthy human individuals. The method was immunoSEQ multiplex PCR; TCRdb's version includes in-frame clones alone and lacks a portion of them. Of hundreds of thousands of clones detected, 60% to 80% appear once; the ten largest clones hold 1.5% to 2%. From germline, CDR1 is SGHRS and CDR2 YFSETQ. The junction had 11 bases not matched to a gene; V was cut back by 3 bases and J by 6 bases. The CDR3 sequence is 15 residues long. The receptor comes from a woman aged 30 to 39 in good health. Sequencing was carried out using memory CD4+ T cells sorted from blood. Specified subset: CD45RA-negative fraction. V is TRBV5-1 and J is TRBJ2-7; the match to TRBD2 covers 8 bases. The CDR3 DNA follows: TGCGCCAGCAGCTCGGACAGCGGGGGTGATGGCGAGCAGTACTTC. Translation: CASSSDSGGDGEQYF.